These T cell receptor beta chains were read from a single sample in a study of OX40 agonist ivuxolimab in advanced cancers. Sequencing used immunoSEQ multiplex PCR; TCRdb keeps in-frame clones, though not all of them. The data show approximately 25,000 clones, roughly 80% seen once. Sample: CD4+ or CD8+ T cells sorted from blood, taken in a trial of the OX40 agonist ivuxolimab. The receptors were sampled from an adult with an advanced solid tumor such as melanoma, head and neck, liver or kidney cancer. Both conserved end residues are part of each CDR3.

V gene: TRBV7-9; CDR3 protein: CASSSGNTIYF
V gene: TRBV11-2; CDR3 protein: CASSLERWAGIKNIQYF
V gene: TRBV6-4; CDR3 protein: CASSARVVSSYNEQFF
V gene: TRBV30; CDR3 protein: CAWAGRTEAFF
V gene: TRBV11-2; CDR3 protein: CASSLRRGASTDTQYF
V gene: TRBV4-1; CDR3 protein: CASSQEVLKTSSSRGIYF
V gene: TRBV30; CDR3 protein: CAWREAGGETQYF
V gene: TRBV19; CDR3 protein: CASIRQGLSYGYTF
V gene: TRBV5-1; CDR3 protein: CASSLTPGAVYEQYF
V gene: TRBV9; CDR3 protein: CASSLRQGSYEQYF
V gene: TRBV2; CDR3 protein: CASRVFAGGLYNEQFF
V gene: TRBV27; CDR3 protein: CARNRGGSSTDTQYF
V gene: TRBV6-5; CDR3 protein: CASREVTDTQYF
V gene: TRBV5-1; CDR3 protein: CASSLAVGGRKETQYF
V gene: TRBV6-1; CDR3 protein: CASSEAWRNNEQFF
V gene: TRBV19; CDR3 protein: CASNLASSYNEQFF
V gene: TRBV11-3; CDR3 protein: CASRNRGELFF
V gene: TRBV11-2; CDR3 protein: CASSSPEGTSTDTQYF
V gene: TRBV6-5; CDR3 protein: CASSYFDGTYEQYF
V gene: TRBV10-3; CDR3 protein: CAIRTTGAINSPLHF
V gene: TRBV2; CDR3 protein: CASSEGISGNTGELFF
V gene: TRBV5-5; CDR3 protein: CASDLTAEAFF
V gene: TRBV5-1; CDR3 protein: CASSSRTSGGRGTKNIQYF
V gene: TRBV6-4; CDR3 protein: CASSVDYLGTDTQYF
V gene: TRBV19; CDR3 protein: CASRSNIAGEGNEQFF
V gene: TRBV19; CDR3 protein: CASTLGGLNYGYTF
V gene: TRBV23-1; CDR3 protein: CASSQFRGGEKLFF
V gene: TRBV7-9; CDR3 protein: CASSFRGAAINEQFF
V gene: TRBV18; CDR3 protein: CASSPRWRGPDTQYF
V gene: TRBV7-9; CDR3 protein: CATPVNTSGNTIYF
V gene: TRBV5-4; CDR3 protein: CASSPDGNSPLHF
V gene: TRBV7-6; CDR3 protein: CASVDRGQVNTEAFF
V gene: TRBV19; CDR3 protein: CASSRGRGPSYNEQFF
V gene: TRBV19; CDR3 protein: CASSRDPGLAAGTQYF
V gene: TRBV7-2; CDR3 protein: CASSLAGPYEQYF